Each of the 20 T cell receptor beta chains below was sequenced from the same sample in a study of PD-1 blockade in classical Hodgkin lymphoma (dated by TCRdb to 2020 to 2022). Taken with the paper, the label for time point translates to: cycle 2 day 1 (C2D1) of nivolumab. Relapse after autologous stem cell transplantation had occurred in all trial patients, and cohorts A, B and C were distinguished by prior brentuximab vedotin exposure. Receptor amplification or capture employed the immunoSEQ multiplex PCR assay. Entries here come from immuneACCESS through TCRdb and include only in-frame sequences with V and J called. Some clones fail to appear in such tables; in the studies checked, an unresolved V gene covers under half of the shortfall, and the cause of the remainder is unknown. In all, the sample holds 90,000 to 100,000 clones, and about four fifths of those were seen once. The ten largest clonotypes hold about 15% of the sample.

Sequenced material: peripheral blood mononuclear cells (PBMCs), taken before the second cycle of nivolumab. The source is a human donor with classical Hodgkin lymphoma.

V gene TRBV7-6 combines with J gene TRBJ1-1; TRBD1 matches 10 bases. The germline V gene has CDR1 SGHVS and CDR2 FNYEAQ. The CDR3 totals 18 residues. After removal of 5 bases from V and 7 bases from J, the junction contained 19 bases not matched to a gene. The CDR3 loop is CASSPTPSGQGSIGEAFF. As DNA, the CDR3 is TGTGCCAGCAGCCCCACTCCATCGGGACAGGGGAGCATTGGTGAAGCTTTCTTT. The full variable domain, its missing parts supplied by reference TRBV7-6 and TRBJ1-1, is GAGVSQSPRYKVTKRGQDVALRCDPISGHVSLYWYRQALGQGPEFLTYFNYEAQQDKSGLPNDRFSAERPEGSISTLTIQRTEQRDSAMYRCASSPTPSGQGSIGEAFFGQGTRLTVV.

V gene TRBV18 combines with J gene TRBJ2-1; 7 bases agree with TRBD2. CDR1 and CDR2 (germline): KGHSH, LQKENI. The CDR3 consists of 15 residues. Losses at the gene ends were 3 bases for V and 5 bases for J; bases not matched to a gene: 7. CDR3 sequence reads: CASSPREIHDNEQFF. CDR3 DNA: TGTGCCAGCTCACCGCGGGAGATCCATGACAATGAGCAGTTCTTC.

This clone was observed once. This chain joins TRBV7-2 and TRBJ2-1, with D possibly matching TRBD2 (5 bases). CDR3 length: 15 residues. Trimming stripped 2 bases from V and 7 bases from J, with 15 bases between. Germline V lookup: CDR1 SGHTA, CDR2 FQGNSA. The CDR3: CASSLRDLPRNEQFF. The CDR3 DNA reads TGTGCCAGCAGCTTACGGGATTTACCCCGGAATGAGCAGTTCTTC.

The chain has TRBV5-1 and TRBJ2-5; D is perhaps TRBD2 (5 bases). This CDR3 region has 14 residues. The V gene lost 5 bases and the J gene lost 5 bases, with 16 bases spanning the gap. In germline, CDR1 is SGHRS, CDR2 YFSETQ. CDR3 sequence: CASSEGSTQETQYF. As DNA, the CDR3 is TGCGCCAGCAGTGAGGGTTCAACACAGGAGACCCAGTACTTC.

This chain uses TRBV11-2 with TRBJ1-5, with 9 bases fitting TRBD1. Germline-derived CDR1 and CDR2 are SGHAT and FQNNGV. The CDR3 spans 14 residues. Germline trimming cut 3 bases from V and 6 bases from J; bases unmatched to any gene: 3. The CDR3, as DNA: TGTGCCAGCAGCTTGGGACAGGGACCTCAGCCCCAGCATTTT. Translating gives CASSLGQGPQPQHF.

The chain uses TRBV6-6 and TRBJ2-7; no clear D gene. Germline CDR1 and CDR2: MNHNY and SVGAGI (reference sequence). Trimming took 6 bases from V and 3 from J, leaving 15 bases between them. There are 14 residues in the CDR3. CDR3 region: CASRTPRSFYEQYF. The CDR3 DNA sequence: TGTGCCAGCAGGACTCCTAGGTCGTTCTACGAGCAGTACTTC.

This clone was seen just once. The chain combines TRBV11-2 with TRBJ2-3; TRBD1 agrees at 10 bases. The CDR3 contains 15 residues. Germline CDR1 reads SGHAT; CDR2 reads FQNNGV. The V segment lost 5 bases and the J segment 2 bases; nucleotides outside the gene matches: 4. CDR3 amino acids: CASSTTGGVTDTQYF. The CDR3 DNA reads TGTGCCAGCAGCACGACAGGGGGCGTCACAGATACGCAGTATTTT.

V and J are TRBV28 and TRBJ1-5; 11 positions agree with TRBD1. CDR1 and CDR2 (germline): MDHEN, SYDVKM. CDR3 size: 16 residues. The V segment lost 4 bases and the J segment 0 bases; nucleotides outside the gene matches: 2. The CDR3 region has the DNA TGTGCCAGCAGTTCGGGACAGGGGGTTAGCAATCAGCCCCAGCATTTT. It codes for CASSSGQGVSNQPQHF.

This chain links TRBV15 with TRBJ1-3; D is possibly TRBD1 (5 bases). V lost 1 base and J 4 bases, leaving 11 bases between the germline ends. CDR1 LNHNV and CDR2 YYDKDF come from the germline V gene (reference sequence). The CDR3 contains 15 residues. CDR3 amino acids: CATSRGRDGGNTIYF. The CDR3 DNA sequence: TGTGCCACCAGCAGAGGCCGGGACGGCGGAAACACCATATATTTT.

This chain links TRBV10-3 with TRBJ1-1; D may be TRBD1 (6 bases). Germline values: CDR1 ENHRY, CDR2 SYGVKD. The length of the CDR3 is 14 residues. The germline V and J ends were trimmed by 10 bases and 1 base, with 16 bases remaining between them. The CDR3 bases are TGTGCCACCGTACCGACAGGTCGGAACACTGAAGCTTTCTTT. It is translated as CATVPTGRNTEAFF.

This clone has more than one count but fewer than ten. This chain links TRBV19 with TRBJ1-2, with D possibly being TRBD1 (5 bases). This CDR3 spans 11 amino acids. Trimming took 7 bases from V and 8 from J, leaving 11 bases between them. CDR1 LNHDA and CDR2 SQIVND come from the germline V gene (reference sequence). Here the CDR3 reads CASNAEGGYTF. CDR3 DNA sequence: TGTGCCAGTAACGCGGAGGGGGGCTACACCTTC.

There are many counts of this clone. The same CDR3 is also encoded by other DNA sequences in this sample. The rearrangement links TRBV28 to TRBJ2-7; 8 nucleotides agree with TRBD1. The germline V gene has CDR1 MDHEN and CDR2 SYDVKM. V shed 3 bases and J 3 bases; nucleotides not matched to a gene: 4. This CDR3 contains 14 residues. The CDR3 bases are TGTGCCAGCAGTTTTCCCGGGACAGGCTACGAGCAGTACTTC. Translation: CASSFPGTGYEQYF.

The chain couples TRBV5-1 to TRBJ2-1, with D tentatively TRBD2 (5 bases). Trimming cost V 0 bases and J 0 bases, with 7 bases left between them. CDR1 and CDR2 (germline): SGHRS, YFSETQ. The CDR3 sequence is 15 residues long. CDR3 DNA: TGCGCCAGCAGCTTGGCGGGGAGCTCCTACAATGAGCAGTTCTTC. Translated: CASSLAGSSYNEQFF.

The V call is TRBV4-2, the J call TRBJ2-3; TRBD1 is a possible D gene (6 bases). The CDR3 is 13 residues long. The V gene lost 1 base and the J gene lost 4 bases, with 6 bases spanning the gap. CDR1 and CDR2 from the germline V gene are LGHNA and YNFKEQ. The CDR3 region has the DNA TGTGCCAGCAGCCAAGGGACAGCAGATACGCAGTATTTT. Translation: CASSQGTADTQYF.

This chain joins TRBV15 and TRBJ2-1; D call uncertain. Germline V gene lookup returns CDR1 LNHNV and CDR2 YYDKDF (reference sequence). V dropped 0 bases and J dropped 14 bases, with 17 bases sitting between them. This CDR3 has 14 residues. CDR3 coding DNA: TGTGCCACCAGCAGAGAAACGGCCCGGGTAGACGAGTTCTTC. Its translation: CATSRETARVDEFF.

The chain couples TRBV9 to TRBJ2-2; 11 nucleotides match TRBD2. The CDR3 totals 17 residues. Germline values: CDR1 SGDLS, CDR2 YYNGEE. V lost 3 bases and J lost 1; bases outside the gene matches: 5. Written as DNA, the CDR3 is TGTGCCAGCAGCGGAACTAGCGGGAGTGTGAACACCGGGGAGCTGTTTTTT. Translation: CASSGTSGSVNTGELFF.

V gene TRBV28 combines with J gene TRBJ1-2; TRBD1 might be the D (6 bases). CDR1 is MDHEN, CDR2 SYDVKM, per germline. Trimming pared 6 bases from V and 6 bases from J, leaving 17 bases between. The CDR3 covers 14 residues. CDR3 amino acids: CASRTWGGGHGYTF. The CDR3 bases are TGTGCCAGCAGGACATGGGGGGGCGGTCATGGCTACACCTTC.

This clone has only one observation. J is TRBJ2-7 and V is TRBV7-2; TRBD2 matches 10 bases. CDR3 length equals 16 residues. The V segment lost 4 bases and the J segment 6 bases; nucleotides outside the gene matches: 12. Germline-derived CDR1 and CDR2 are SGHTA and FQGNSA. CDR3 loop: CASSSQAGTSAGEQYF. The CDR3 DNA follows: TGTGCCAGCAGCTCCCAAGCCGGGACTAGCGCTGGCGAGCAGTACTTC.

This clone has just one count. The chain couples TRBV6-1 to TRBJ1-4, with TRBD1 as a possible D gene (5 bases). V lost 2 bases and J lost 0, with 19 bases in between. This CDR3 comprises 19 residues. Germline assignment: CDR1 MNHNS and CDR2 SASEGT. In DNA form, the CDR3 reads TGTGCCAGCAGTGAATTAGTAGAGGGGCGGATTGCAACTAATGAAAAACTGTTTTTT. Its protein is CASSELVEGRIATNEKLFF.

The chain links TRBV6-5 to TRBJ1-2, with D possibly TRBD1 on 6 matching bases. The ends were cut back, 6 bases at V and 8 bases at J, with 16 bases in the middle. CDR1 is MNHEY, CDR2 SVGAGI, per germline. This CDR3 has 13 amino acids. The CDR3: CASRGAPAEGYTF. DNA of the CDR3: TGTGCCAGCAGGGGGGCCCCGGCCGAAGGCTACACCTTC.